Reported below is one T cell receptor (beta chain). The RNA, about 0.5 to 1 ug, was put through reverse transcription using random hexamers. TCRdb processed the immunoSEQ multiplex PCR reads anew with MiXCR; each CDR3 protein has one entry. The data show roughly 150,000 distinct CDR3 sequences, with roughly 95% seen just once and approximately 0.15% held by the top ten. This specimen comes from a study of CD8 T cells in Susac syndrome. Background on the study: Intravenous immunoglobulin alone or corticosteroids were being given to patients with Susac syndrome at blood draw, unless they were therapy-naive.

Trimming pared 4 bases from V and 5 bases from J, leaving 12 bases between. There are 14 residues in the CDR3. Germline loops: CDR1 MNHEY, CDR2 SMNVEV (reference sequence). The sequence was obtained from a human donor with Susac syndrome. The chain carries TRBV27 and TRBJ1-5; a weak D match, TRBD1 (5 bases). The sample taken for sequencing was CD4+ T cells from PBMCs. Here the CDR3 DNA reads TGTGCCAGCAGTTACGGTGGAGGGGATCAGCCCCAGCATTTT. This translates into CASSYGGGDQPQHF.